The clone carrying this T cell receptor (beta chain) was seen a handful of times. The antigen remains undetermined. Cyclophosphamide on days +3 and +4 followed busulfan-fludarabine conditioning and a marrow graft. J lost 2 bases, V lost 2 bases, and 3 bases had no gene match. CDR3 length: 15 residues. Germline V gives CDR1 MDHEN, CDR2 SYDVKM. The record originates from a study of T cells after posttransplantation cyclophosphamide. Study results and caveats: TRB overlap between skin or GI tissue T cells and blood was limited. Donor-recipient repertoire similarity was low at 1-2 months, rising over year one.

Profiling relied on immunoSEQ multiplex PCR, and the TCRdb table lists in-frame clones only, not all of them. The sample has about 12,000 clones, roughly 1.9% seen once. The sequence derives from a male patient aged 25-45 years who received an allogeneic stem cell transplant from a related donor, was CMV-positive, and had no GVHD. Some T cells may be transferred from the graft donor. The sample consisted of PBMCs, taken after allogeneic stem cell transplant with posttransplant cyclophosphamide. The chain combines TRBV28 with TRBJ2-7; 10 nucleotides agree with TRBD2. The CDR3 loop reads CASSLLAGATYEQYF. CDR3 in DNA: TGTGCCAGCAGTTTACTAGCGGGAGCTACCTACGAGCAGTACTTC. Using reference TRBV28 and TRBJ2-7 for the parts outside the CDR3, the full variable domain is DVKVTQSSRYLVKRTGEKVFLECVQDMDHENMFWYRQDPGLGLRLIYFSYDVKMKEKGDIPEGYSVSREKKERFSLILESASTNQTSMYLCASSLLAGATYEQYFGPGTRLTVT.